This T cell receptor (beta chain) was recovered during a study of neurological immune-mediated disorders. This clonotype has ten or more counts. Its specificity is unknown. TCRdb re-derived calls from the 5' RACE reads in MiXCR, one entry per CDR3 protein. The table records 55,000 to 80,000 distinct CDR3 sequences, roughly 4.8% of them present only once. The length of the CDR3 is 14 residues. Germline assignment: CDR1 SEHNR and CDR2 FQNEAQ (reference sequence). Trimming cost V 1 base and J 4 bases, with 10 bases left between them. Findings and caveats of the study: Private repertoires in all groups were suggested by the finding that expanded clones across subjects shared no CDR3 amino acid sequences.

The chain combines TRBV7-9 with TRBJ1-1, with D perhaps TRBD1 (5 bases). Sequencing was done on a sample of PBMCs. The clonotype comes from a woman between 45 and 60 years old with multiple sclerosis. The CDR3 DNA follows: TGTGCCAGCAGCTTAGAGGGGCTCCGCACTGAAGCTTTCTTT. Translated, it gives CASSLEGLRTEAFF.